The rows below give T cell receptor beta chains drawn from one sample of a study of spatial heterogeneity in lung cancer. One entry per CDR3 protein, called by TCRdb with MiXCR from the 5' RACE reads. The sample has about 92,000 distinct CDR3 sequences; 10% to 15% are singletons. The sequencing here drew on PBMCs, taken at surgery. The receptors shown here come from a male donor with early-stage non-small cell lung cancer. The CDR3 runs from the conserved cysteine through the conserved F or W. The order of the fields is V gene, D gene, clone size, J gene, CDR3 DNA, CDR3 protein. The D gene is left open where the match is weak. The size of a clone is reported for some rows only, either as once, few or many, or as a class for expanded clones.

V gene: TRBV15
D gene: NA
clone size: NA
J gene: TRBJ1-1
CDR3 DNA: TGTGCCACCAGCAGAGACAGGGCGAGGAACACTGAAGCTTTCTTT
CDR3 protein: CATSRDRARNTEAFF

V gene: TRBV7-2
D gene: NA
clone size: NA
J gene: TRBJ2-2
CDR3 DNA: TGTGCCAGCAGCTCCCAGCGGCAGAACACCGGGGAGCTGTTTTTT
CDR3 protein: CASSSQRQNTGELFF

V gene: TRBV12-3/TRBV12-4
D gene: NA
clone size: few
J gene: TRBJ2-7
CDR3 DNA: TGTGCCAGCAGCCGCAGGGAACAGCAAACAGGCGAGCAGTACTTC
CDR3 protein: CASSRREQQTGEQYF

V gene: TRBV21-1
D gene: NA
clone size: few
J gene: TRBJ2-5
CDR3 DNA: TGTGCCAGCAGCAAAGGCGGACGTCGCCAAGAGACCCAGTACTTC
CDR3 protein: CASSKGGRRQETQYF

V gene: TRBV28
D gene: NA
clone size: few
J gene: TRBJ1-2
CDR3 DNA: TGTGCCAGTCAGGGTCAGACAAACTATGGCTACACCTTC
CDR3 protein: CASQGQTNYGYTF

V gene: TRBV28
D gene: NA
clone size: few
J gene: TRBJ2-7
CDR3 DNA: TGTGCCAGCAGCCCAGCGGCCTACGAGCAGTACTTC
CDR3 protein: CASSPAAYEQYF

V gene: TRBV24-1
D gene: NA
clone size: many
J gene: TRBJ2-3
CDR3 DNA: TGTGCCACCAGTGATTTCGGCGGGCAGGGAGCAGATACGCAGTATTTT
CDR3 protein: CATSDFGGQGADTQYF

V gene: TRBV2
D gene: NA
clone size: few
J gene: TRBJ1-3
CDR3 DNA: TGTGCCAGCAGTGAAGCATCGAGGGGCACTGGAAACACCATATATTTT
CDR3 protein: CASSEASRGTGNTIYF

V gene: TRBV20-1
D gene: NA
clone size: once
J gene: TRBJ2-5
CDR3 DNA: TGCAGTGCCCTCCCGAACCGACAAGGCCGGCAAGAGACCCAGTACTTC
CDR3 protein: CSALPNRQGRQETQYF

V gene: TRBV11-2
D gene: NA
clone size: NA
J gene: TRBJ2-1
CDR3 DNA: TGTGCCAGCAGACCAGGACGGACGGTGGGGTCCTACAATGAGCAGTTCTTC
CDR3 protein: CASRPGRTVGSYNEQFF

V gene: TRBV5-1
D gene: TRBD1
clone size: few
J gene: TRBJ2-3
CDR3 DNA: TGCGCCAGCAGCCCCCCCCGACAGGGACGCACAGATACGCAGTATTTT
CDR3 protein: CASSPPRQGRTDTQYF

V gene: TRBV6-6
D gene: NA
clone size: NA
J gene: TRBJ2-1
CDR3 DNA: TGTGCCAGCAGTTACTTTGATGTGGGTTCCTACAATGAGCAGTTCTTC
CDR3 protein: CASSYFDVGSYNEQFF

V gene: TRBV5-1
D gene: NA
clone size: NA
J gene: TRBJ2-2
CDR3 DNA: TGCGCCAGCAGCCTCAGGGCCGGTTTGAGTACCGGGGAGCTGTTTTTT
CDR3 protein: CASSLRAGLSTGELFF

V gene: TRBV6-1
D gene: NA
clone size: few
J gene: TRBJ2-3
CDR3 DNA: TGTGCCAGCAGGCCATCTCCCGCTAGCACAGATACGCAGTATTTT
CDR3 protein: CASRPSPASTDTQYF

V gene: TRBV10-3
D gene: TRBD1
clone size: NA
J gene: TRBJ1-2
CDR3 DNA: TGTGCCATCAGGGGGACAGGCGACTATGGCTACACCTTC
CDR3 protein: CAIRGTGDYGYTF

V gene: TRBV12-3/TRBV12-4
D gene: TRBD1
clone size: NA
J gene: TRBJ2-1
CDR3 DNA: TGTGCCAGCAGTTTAAATTGGGACAGCTCCTACAATGAGCAGTTCTTC
CDR3 protein: CASSLNWDSSYNEQFF

V gene: TRBV6-1
D gene: NA
clone size: NA
J gene: TRBJ2-2
CDR3 DNA: TGTGCCAGCAGACCTACCGGGCAGGTGGGGGAGGAGCTGTTTTTT
CDR3 protein: CASRPTGQVGEELFF

V gene: TRBV28
D gene: NA
clone size: few
J gene: TRBJ2-7
CDR3 DNA: TGTGCCAGCAGTTTAACCGGGACCGCTTCCTACGAGCAGTACTTC
CDR3 protein: CASSLTGTASYEQYF

V gene: TRBV5-1
D gene: NA
clone size: NA
J gene: TRBJ2-3
CDR3 DNA: TGCGCCAGCAGCTTGATGATCACTAGCACAGATACGCAGTATTTT
CDR3 protein: CASSLMITSTDTQYF

V gene: TRBV4-2
D gene: TRBD2
clone size: few
J gene: TRBJ2-1
CDR3 DNA: TGTGCCAGCAGCCAAGAGGCAGTTAGCGGGAGTTGGAATGAGCAGTTCTTC
CDR3 protein: CASSQEAVSGSWNEQFF

V gene: TRBV2
D gene: TRBD1
clone size: NA
J gene: TRBJ2-5
CDR3 DNA: TGTGCCAGCAGCCAACAGGGACAGGGTATGGAGACCCAGTACTTC
CDR3 protein: CASSQQGQGMETQYF

V gene: TRBV28
D gene: NA
clone size: once
J gene: TRBJ2-7
CDR3 DNA: TGTGTCAGCAGTCCGGGGATCCCTTCCTACGAGCAGTACTTC
CDR3 protein: CVSSPGIPSYEQYF